This T cell receptor (beta chain) was sequenced during a study of cytomegalovirus exposure and HLA in healthy donors. Points from the study as a whole: With later analysis, a missense DCLRE1C variant became linked to TCR beta V- and J-gene trimming.

Unrecorded immune exposure was likely among donors, who were nominally healthy when sampled. Concerning this clone itself: Its antigen remains unknown.

The study ran its PCR with 60 Vbeta and 13 Jbeta primers. Clones were sequenced by immunoSEQ multiplex PCR, and TCRdb holds only the in-frame ones, with some missing. The sample yields 80,000 or so clones, about 79% seen once. The CDR3 is made up of 14 amino acids. CDR1 is WNHNN and CDR2 is SYGVQD in the germline V gene (reference sequence). V was pared by 3 bases and J by 8 bases, with 14 bases between. Sequencing used PBMCs. This TCR derives from a woman in her thirties or forties in good health and CMV-seronegative. V and J are TRBV10-1 and TRBJ2-1, with no clear D. The CDR3 bases are TGCGCCAGCAGTGATGCTAGGAGTTCGGATGAGCAGTTCTTC. It translates to CASSDARSSDEQFF.